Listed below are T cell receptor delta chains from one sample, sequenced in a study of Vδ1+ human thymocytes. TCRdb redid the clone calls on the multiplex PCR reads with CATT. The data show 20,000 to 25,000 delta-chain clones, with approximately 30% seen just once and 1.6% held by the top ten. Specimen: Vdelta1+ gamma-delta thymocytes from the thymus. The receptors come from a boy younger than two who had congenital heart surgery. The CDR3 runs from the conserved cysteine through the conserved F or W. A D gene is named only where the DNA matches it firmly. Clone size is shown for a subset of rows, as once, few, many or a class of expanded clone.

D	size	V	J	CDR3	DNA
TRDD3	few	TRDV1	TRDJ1	CALRERSVPTGGGYAYTDKLIF	TGTGCTCTTAGGGAACGATCAGTCCCAACGGGAGGGGGATACGCGTACACCGATAAACTCATCTTT
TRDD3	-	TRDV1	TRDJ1	CALGKTRPPSPAPSNWGIGADKLIF	TGTGCTCTTGGTAAAACTAGACCGCCTTCACCCGCTCCCTCGAACTGGGGGATAGGAGCCGATAAACTCATCTTT
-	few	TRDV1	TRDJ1	CALGEPIPTRYWGPTDKLIF	TGTGCTCTTGGGGAACCCATTCCTACAAGGTACTGGGGGCCCACCGATAAACTCATCTTT
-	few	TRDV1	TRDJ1	CALGEHPGYTDKLIF	TGTGCTCTTGGGGAACATCCTGGTTACACCGATAAACTCATCTTT
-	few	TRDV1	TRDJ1	CALGEHTGGFHTDKLIF	TGTGCTCTTGGGGAACACACTGGTGGATTCCACACCGATAAACTCATCTTT
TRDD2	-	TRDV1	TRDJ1	CALGDAFLRGYTDKLIF	TGTGCTCTTGGGGACGCCTTCCTAAGGGGATACACCGATAAACTCATCTTT
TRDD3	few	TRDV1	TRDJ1	CALGVLKGGYGPYTDKLIF	TGTGCTCTTGGGGTCCTAAAGGGGGGATACGGCCCGTACACCGATAAACTCATCTTT
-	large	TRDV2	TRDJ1	CACLYWADKLIF	TGTGCCTGCCTATACTGGGCCGATAAACTCATCTTT
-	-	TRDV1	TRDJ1	CALGELSFLRAGIHKLIF	TGTGCTCTTGGGGAACTAAGCTTCCTACGTGCGGGGATACATAAACTCATCTTT
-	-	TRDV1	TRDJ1	CALGEPGRSRKLIF	TGTGCTCTTGGGGAACCCGGACGGAGTCGGAAACTCATCTTT
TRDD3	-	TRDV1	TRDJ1	CALGEYWGIRYTDKLIF	TGTGCTCTTGGGGAGTACTGGGGGATACGGTACACCGATAAACTCATCTTT
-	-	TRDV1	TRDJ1	CALGELEPRVGPRMTDKLIF	TGTGCTCTTGGGGAACTTGAACCACGAGTGGGCCCTCGTATGACCGATAAACTCATCTTT
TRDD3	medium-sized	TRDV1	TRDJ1	CALGESPFLLPWGILGYTDKLIF	TGTGCTCTTGGGGAATCTCCCTTCCTCTTACCCTGGGGGATACTCGGATACACCGATAAACTCATCTTT
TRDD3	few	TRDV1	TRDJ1	CALGELGTGGGYASDKLIF	TGTGCTCTTGGGGAACTCGGTACTGGTGGGGGATACGCGTCCGATAAACTCATCTTT